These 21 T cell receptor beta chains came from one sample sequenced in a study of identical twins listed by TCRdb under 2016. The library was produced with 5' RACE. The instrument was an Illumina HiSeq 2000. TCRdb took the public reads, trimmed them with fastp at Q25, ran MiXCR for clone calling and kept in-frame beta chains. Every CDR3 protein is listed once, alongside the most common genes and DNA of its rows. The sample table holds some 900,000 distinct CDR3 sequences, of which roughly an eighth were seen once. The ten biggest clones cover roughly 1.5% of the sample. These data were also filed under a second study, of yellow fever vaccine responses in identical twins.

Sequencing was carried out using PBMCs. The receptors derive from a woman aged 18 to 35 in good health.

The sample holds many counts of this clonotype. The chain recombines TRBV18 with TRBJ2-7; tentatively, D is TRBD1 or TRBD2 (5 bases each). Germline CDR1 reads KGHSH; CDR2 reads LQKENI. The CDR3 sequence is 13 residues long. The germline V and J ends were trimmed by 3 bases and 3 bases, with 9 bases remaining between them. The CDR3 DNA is TGTGCCAGCTCACCGGGGACGGGCTACGAGCAGTACTTC. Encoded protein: CASSPGTGYEQYF.

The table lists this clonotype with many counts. The CDR3 region has the DNA TGCAGTGCGCATACAGGGCAGGGCTACACCTTC. This encodes CSAHTGQGYTF. The chain combines TRBV20-1 with TRBJ1-2, with D perhaps TRBD1 (6 bases). This CDR3 has 11 residues. V shed 6 bases and J shed 8 bases, with 13 bases lying between them. In germline, CDR1 is DFQATT, CDR2 SNEGSKA (reference sequence).

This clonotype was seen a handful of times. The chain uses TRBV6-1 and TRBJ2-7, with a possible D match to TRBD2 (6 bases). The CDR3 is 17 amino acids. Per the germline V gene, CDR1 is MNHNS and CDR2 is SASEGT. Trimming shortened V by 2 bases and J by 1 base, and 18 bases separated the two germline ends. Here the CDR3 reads CASSELVGVTSSYEQYF. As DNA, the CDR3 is TGTGCCAGCAGTGAACTTGTTGGAGTGACTAGTTCCTACGAGCAGTACTTC.

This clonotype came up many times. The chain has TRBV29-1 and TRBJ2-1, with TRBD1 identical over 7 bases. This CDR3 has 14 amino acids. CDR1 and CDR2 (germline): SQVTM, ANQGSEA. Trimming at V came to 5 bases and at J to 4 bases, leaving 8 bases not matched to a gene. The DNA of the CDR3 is TGCAGCGTTCTGACAGGGCCGATTTACAATGAGCAGTTCTTC. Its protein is CSVLTGPIYNEQFF.

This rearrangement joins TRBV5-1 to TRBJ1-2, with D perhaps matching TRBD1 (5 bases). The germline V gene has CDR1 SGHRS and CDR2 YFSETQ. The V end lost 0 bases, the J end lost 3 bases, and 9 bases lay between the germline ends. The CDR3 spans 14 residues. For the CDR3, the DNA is TGCGCCAGCAGCTTGGGGGACGTAGACTATGGCTACACCTTC. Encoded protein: CASSLGDVDYGYTF.

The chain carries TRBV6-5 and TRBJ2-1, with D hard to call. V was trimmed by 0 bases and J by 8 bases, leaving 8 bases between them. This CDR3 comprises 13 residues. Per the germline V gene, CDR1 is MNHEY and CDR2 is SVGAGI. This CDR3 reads CASSYSIRDEQFF. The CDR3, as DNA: TGTGCCAGCAGTTACTCGATCCGGGATGAGCAGTTCTTC.

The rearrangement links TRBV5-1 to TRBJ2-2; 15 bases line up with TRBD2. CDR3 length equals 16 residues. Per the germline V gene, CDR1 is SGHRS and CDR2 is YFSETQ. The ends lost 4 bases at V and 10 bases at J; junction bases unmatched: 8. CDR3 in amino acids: CASSLGLAGGPEELFF. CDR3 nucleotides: TGCGCCAGCAGCCTTGGACTAGCGGGAGGGCCCGAGGAGCTGTTTTTT.

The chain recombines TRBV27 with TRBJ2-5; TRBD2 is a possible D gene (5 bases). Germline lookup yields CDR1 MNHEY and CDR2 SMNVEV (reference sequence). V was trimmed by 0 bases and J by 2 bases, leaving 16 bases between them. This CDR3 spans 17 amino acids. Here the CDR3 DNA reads TGTGCCAGCAGTTTATCTTTCTGGGGAGAACCTCAAGAGACCCAGTACTTC. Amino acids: CASSLSFWGEPQETQYF.

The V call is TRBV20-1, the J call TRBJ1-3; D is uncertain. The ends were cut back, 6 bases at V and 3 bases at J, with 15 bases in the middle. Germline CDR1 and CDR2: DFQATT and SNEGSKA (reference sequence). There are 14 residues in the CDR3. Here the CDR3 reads CSARPGSGGNTIYF. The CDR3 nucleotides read TGCAGTGCGCGTCCGGGGTCGGGTGGAAACACCATATATTTT.

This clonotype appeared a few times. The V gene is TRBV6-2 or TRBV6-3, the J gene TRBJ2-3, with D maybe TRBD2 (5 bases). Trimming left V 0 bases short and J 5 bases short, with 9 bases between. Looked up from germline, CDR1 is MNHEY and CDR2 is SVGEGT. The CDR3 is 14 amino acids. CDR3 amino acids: CASSYSGNKDTQYF. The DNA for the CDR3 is TGTGCCAGCAGTTACTCCGGGAATAAAGATACGCAGTATTTT.

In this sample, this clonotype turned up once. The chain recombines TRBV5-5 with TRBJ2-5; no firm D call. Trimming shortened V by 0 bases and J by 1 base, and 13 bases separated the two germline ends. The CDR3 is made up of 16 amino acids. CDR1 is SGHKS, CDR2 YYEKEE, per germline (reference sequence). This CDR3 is CASSLGSTAIQETQYF. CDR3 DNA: TGTGCCAGCAGCTTGGGGTCCACAGCGATCCAAGAGACCCAGTACTTC.

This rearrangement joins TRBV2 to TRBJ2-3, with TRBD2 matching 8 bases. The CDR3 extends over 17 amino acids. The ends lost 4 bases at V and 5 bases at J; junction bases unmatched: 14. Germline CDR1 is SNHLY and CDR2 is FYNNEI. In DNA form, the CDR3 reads TGTGCCAGCAGTGCCGACCGGGCGGGGGGCCTCAGAGATACGCAGTATTTT. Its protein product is CASSADRAGGLRDTQYF.

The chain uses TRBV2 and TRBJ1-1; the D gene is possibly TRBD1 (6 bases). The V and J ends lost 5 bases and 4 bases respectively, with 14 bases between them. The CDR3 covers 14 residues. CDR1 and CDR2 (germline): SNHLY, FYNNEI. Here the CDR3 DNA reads TGTGCCAGCAGTTATATCGGACAGTTCACTGAAGCTTTCTTT. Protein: CASSYIGQFTEAFF.

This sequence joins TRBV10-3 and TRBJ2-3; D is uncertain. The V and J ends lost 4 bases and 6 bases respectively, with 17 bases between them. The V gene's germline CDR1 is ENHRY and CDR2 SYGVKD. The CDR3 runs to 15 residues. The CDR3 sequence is CAISAKPHQWDTQYF. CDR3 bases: TGTGCCATCAGTGCCAAACCCCACCAGTGGGATACGCAGTATTTT.

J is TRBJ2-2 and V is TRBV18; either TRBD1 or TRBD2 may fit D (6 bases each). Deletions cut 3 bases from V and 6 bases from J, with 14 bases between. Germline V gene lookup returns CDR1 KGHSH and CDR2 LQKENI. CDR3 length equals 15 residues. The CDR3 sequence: CASSPSNREAGELFF. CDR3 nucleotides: TGTGCCAGCTCACCTTCGAACAGGGAGGCCGGGGAGCTGTTTTTT.

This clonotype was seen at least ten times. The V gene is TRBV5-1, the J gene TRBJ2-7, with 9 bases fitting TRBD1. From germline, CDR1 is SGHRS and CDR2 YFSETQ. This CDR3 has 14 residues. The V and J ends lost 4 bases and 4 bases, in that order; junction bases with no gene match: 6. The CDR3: CASSAGTGIYEQYF. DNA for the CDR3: TGCGCCAGCAGCGCCGGGACAGGGATATACGAGCAGTACTTC.

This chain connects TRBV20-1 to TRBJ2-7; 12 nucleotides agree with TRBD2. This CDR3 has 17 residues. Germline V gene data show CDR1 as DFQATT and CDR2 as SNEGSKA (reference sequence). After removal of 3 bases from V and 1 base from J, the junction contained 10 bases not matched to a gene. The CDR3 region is CSARLTSGGLRSYEQYV. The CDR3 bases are TGCAGTGCTAGGCTGACTAGCGGGGGCCTGCGGTCCTACGAGCAGTACGTC.

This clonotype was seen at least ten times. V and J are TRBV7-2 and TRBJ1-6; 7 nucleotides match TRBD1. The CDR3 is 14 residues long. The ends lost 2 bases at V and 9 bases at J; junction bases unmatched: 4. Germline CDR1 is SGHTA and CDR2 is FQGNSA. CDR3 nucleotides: TGTGCCAGCAGCTTACAGGGGGTTGGTTCACCCCTCCACTTT. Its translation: CASSLQGVGSPLHF. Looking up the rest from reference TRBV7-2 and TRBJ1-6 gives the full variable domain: GAGVSQSPSNKVTEKGKDVELRCDPISGHTALYWYRQSLGQGLEFLIYFQGNSAPDKSGLPSDRFSAERTGGSVSTLTIQRTQQEDSAVYLCASSLQGVGSPLHFGNGTRLTVT.

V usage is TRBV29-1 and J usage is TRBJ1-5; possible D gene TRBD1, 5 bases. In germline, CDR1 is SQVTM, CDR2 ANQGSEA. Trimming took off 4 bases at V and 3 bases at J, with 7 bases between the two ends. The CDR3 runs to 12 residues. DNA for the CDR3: TGCAGCGTTGGGGGGTACAATCAGCCCCAGCATTTT. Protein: CSVGGYNQPQHF.

This chain's CDR3 is CASSLGLAAGGQFF. CDR3 bases: TGTGCCAGCAGTTTAGGTCTTGCGGCAGGGGGGCAGTTCTTC. The chain couples TRBV28 to TRBJ2-1, with 7 bases matching TRBD1. J gave up 12 bases and V 2 bases, and 10 bases lay outside the gene matches. This CDR3 is 14 amino acids long. Germline V gene sequence: CDR1 MDHEN, CDR2 SYDVKM.

CDR3 amino acids: CASSNSQETQYF. The CDR3 region has the DNA TGTGCCAGCAGTAATAGCCAAGAGACCCAGTACTTC. This rearrangement joins TRBV12-3 or TRBV12-4 to TRBJ2-5; D ambiguous. Trimming cost V 5 bases and J 1 base, with 5 bases left between them. There are 12 residues in the CDR3.